Below are 27 T cell receptor beta chains sequenced from a single sample in a study of blood T cell repertoires in COVID-19. Profiling relied on immunoSEQ multiplex PCR, and the TCRdb table lists in-frame clones only, not all of them. The repertoire consists of 27,000 or so clones, with 65% to 90% occurring once and the leading ten covering more than 1.5%. The sequencing input was peripheral blood. The receptors were sampled from a man aged 80 or over with active or convalescent COVID-19.

The rearrangement links TRBV15 to TRBJ1-5; D call uncertain. The germline V gene has CDR1 LNHNV and CDR2 YYDKDF (reference sequence). V was pared by 3 bases and J by 0 bases, with 6 bases between. The CDR3 extends over 14 amino acids. The CDR3 region has the DNA TGTGCCACCAGCAGGCAGGCTAGCAATCAGCCCCAGCATTTT. Amino acids: CATSRQASNQPQHF.

This clone was observed a handful of times. The chain combines TRBV7-9 with TRBJ2-7; D call uncertain. Trimming cost V 5 bases and J 1 base, with 6 bases left between them. Looked up from germline, CDR1 is SEHNR and CDR2 is FQNEAQ (reference sequence). The CDR3 totals 12 residues. CDR3 DNA: TGTGCCAGCAGCCAGACTTCCTACGAGCAGTACTTC. Translating gives CASSQTSYEQYF. Full variable domain (missing parts from reference TRBV7-9 and TRBJ2-7): DTGVSQNPRHKITKRGQNVTFRCDPISEHNRLYWYRQTLGQGPEFLTYFQNEAQLEKSRLLSDRFSAERPKGSFSTLEIQRTEQGDSAMYLCASSQTSYEQYFGPGTRLTVT.

This clone was detected only once. V and J are TRBV15 and TRBJ1-1, with no clear D. V was pared by 3 bases and J by 0 bases, with 14 bases between. CDR3 size: 16 residues. Looked up from germline, CDR1 is LNHNV and CDR2 is YYDKDF (reference sequence). The CDR3 nucleotides are TGTGCCACCAGCAGCCCCCGTGAGGCCATGAACACTGAAGCTTTCTTT. Translation: CATSSPREAMNTEAFF.

V is TRBV28 and J is TRBJ1-2, with 9 bases lining up with TRBD1. Germline V lookup: CDR1 MDHEN, CDR2 SYDVKM. V gave up 6 bases and J gave up 2 bases; unmatched junction bases: 7. CDR3 length equals 15 residues. The CDR3 nucleotides are TGTGCCAGCAGCCGAACAGGGGGCGCGAACTATGGCTACACCTTC. Translation gives CASSRTGGANYGYTF.

This clone was seen more than once but under ten times. This rearrangement joins TRBV29-1 to TRBJ2-7, with 8 positions matching TRBD1. The V gene's germline CDR1 is SQVTM and CDR2 ANQGSEA. Trimming at V came to 1 base and at J to 3 bases, leaving 5 bases not matched to a gene. There are 14 residues in the CDR3. This CDR3 reads CSVEARGPDYEQYF. CDR3 in DNA: TGCAGCGTTGAAGCCAGGGGGCCCGACTACGAGCAGTACTTC.

This chain connects TRBV7-6 to TRBJ1-2; D remains ambiguous. In germline, CDR1 is SGHVS, CDR2 FNYEAQ. Deletions cut 8 bases from V and 2 bases from J, with 15 bases between. The CDR3 is 14 residues long. The CDR3 spells CASLALLVNYGYTF. In nucleotides, the CDR3 is TGTGCCAGCCTAGCCCTTCTCGTGAACTATGGCTACACCTTC.

This clone has a handful of counts. V usage is TRBV4-2 and J usage is TRBJ1-2; D is unclear. Germline CDR1 and CDR2: LGHNA and YNFKEQ. V lost 0 bases and J lost 5, with 7 bases in between. The CDR3 is 13 amino acids. This CDR3 reads CASSQEPGYGYTF. The CDR3 coding sequence is TGTGCCAGCAGCCAAGAGCCCGGGTATGGCTACACCTTC.

This clone has just a few counts. The chain links TRBV6-5 to TRBJ2-2; TRBD1 matches 7 bases. The germline V gene encodes CDR1 MNHEY and CDR2 SVGAGI. The V segment lost 10 bases and the J segment 6 bases; nucleotides outside the gene matches: 8. The CDR3 covers 13 residues. CDR3 DNA: TGTGCCATGTCTCCCCAGGGGGCCGGGGAGCTGTTTTTT. Translation: CAMSPQGAGELFF.

This sequence joins TRBV7-8 and TRBJ2-2; no firm D call. CDR3 length: 15 residues. The germline V gene encodes CDR1 SGHVS and CDR2 FQNEAQ. V was clipped by 4 bases and J by 2 bases, with 11 bases between them. As DNA, the CDR3 is TGTGCCAGCAGCTCGTCCAGTCTCAACACCGGGGAGCTGTTTTTT. Its protein product is CASSSSSLNTGELFF.

V and J are TRBV11-3 and TRBJ2-1; D unclear. CDR3 length equals 13 residues. The germline V and J ends were trimmed by 1 base and 8 bases, with 9 bases remaining between them. Germline loops: CDR1 SGHNT, CDR2 YENEEA. CDR3 DNA: TGTGCCAGCAGCTTAGGGCCCGCAGATGAGCAGTTCTTC. Translation: CASSLGPADEQFF.

The V and J genes are TRBV9 and TRBJ1-2; 8 bases map to TRBD1. Per the germline V gene, CDR1 is SGDLS and CDR2 is YYNGEE. V was clipped by 0 bases and J by 5 bases; unmatched bases: 6. CDR3 length equals 15 residues. The CDR3 DNA sequence: TGTGCCAGCAGCGTAGGTGCGACAGGGGATTATGGCTACACCTTC. It is translated as CASSVGATGDYGYTF.

This clone was seen just once. The rearrangement links TRBV11-2 to TRBJ1-1; D is ambiguous. Germline assignment: CDR1 SGHAT and CDR2 FQNNGV. Between the trimmed V and J ends, which lost 2 bases and 4 bases, there was a span of 17 bases. The CDR3 extends over 16 amino acids. The CDR3, as DNA: TGTGCCAGCAGCTTAAACTCGGGTCGCCGGGGCACTGAAGCTTTCTTT. It yields the protein CASSLNSGRRGTEAFF.

The chain combines TRBV7-9 with TRBJ1-2, with 7 nucleotides matching TRBD1. Germline CDR1 is SEHNR and CDR2 is FQNEAQ (reference sequence). The CDR3 is 14 residues long. The CDR3 DNA reads as TGTGCAGGAAATGCCGGGACAGCTTCCTATGGCTACACCTTC. This sequence encodes CAGNAGTASYGYTF.

This rearrangement joins TRBV28 to TRBJ2-7; TRBD2 matches at 11 bases. Trimming took 6 bases from V and 4 from J; bases not matched to a gene: 8. The CDR3 contains 15 residues. Germline lookup yields CDR1 MDHEN and CDR2 SYDVKM. CDR3 loop: CASRSSLAGVYEQYF. DNA for the CDR3: TGTGCCAGCAGATCTTCACTAGCGGGAGTATACGAGCAGTACTTC.

The V call is TRBV5-5, the J call TRBJ1-2; D not resolved. Per the germline V gene, CDR1 is SGHKS and CDR2 is YYEKEE (reference sequence). Trimming stripped 0 bases from V and 8 bases from J, with 14 bases between. The CDR3 contains 14 residues. The DNA for the CDR3 is TGTGCCAGCAGCTTGGATCCGGGTCCGGAGGGCTACACCTTC. This encodes CASSLDPGPEGYTF.

This rearrangement joins TRBV6-5 to TRBJ1-3, with D perhaps matching TRBD1 (6 bases). This CDR3 has 15 residues. CDR1 MNHEY and CDR2 SVGAGI come from the germline V gene. Trimming removed 6 bases at V and 2 bases at J, with 14 bases between. The CDR3 here is CASRPTGFPGNTIYF. CDR3 nucleotides: TGTGCCAGCAGACCTACAGGGTTTCCTGGAAACACCATATATTTT.

The rearrangement links TRBV4-1 to TRBJ2-3; 8 nucleotides match TRBD1. Trimming removed 2 bases from V and 2 bases from J; junction bases left unmatched: 12. CDR3 length equals 18 residues. CDR1 and CDR2 from the germline V gene are MGHRA and YSYEKL. In DNA, the CDR3 is TGCGCCAGCAGCCAACGATTCGGCCGGGGACAGGACACAGATACGCAGTATTTT. Its protein is CASSQRFGRGQDTDTQYF.

The chain couples TRBV7-6 to TRBJ2-1, with 7 bases aligning to TRBD2. CDR1 and CDR2 (germline): SGHVS, FNYEAQ. V shed 5 bases and J 7 bases; nucleotides not matched to a gene: 11. The CDR3 has 15 amino acids. CDR3 loop: CASSPKAGRGNEQFF. CDR3 in DNA: TGTGCCAGCAGCCCGAAAGCGGGGAGAGGAAATGAGCAGTTCTTC.

The J gene is TRBJ2-3, the V gene TRBV5-1; 7 nucleotides align to TRBD2. This CDR3 region has 14 residues. CDR1 is SGHRS, CDR2 YFSETQ, per germline. V was clipped by 7 bases and J by 5 bases; unmatched bases: 10. The CDR3 reads CASGGGSGVDTQYF. CDR3 nucleotide sequence: TGCGCCAGCGGCGGGGGAAGCGGGGTAGATACGCAGTATTTT.

This clone was seen just once. This chain joins TRBV2 and TRBJ1-5; 9 nucleotides agree with TRBD1. This CDR3 is built from 14 residues. V dropped 4 bases and J dropped 2; count of bases not matched to a gene: 0. CDR1 is SNHLY and CDR2 is FYNNEI in the germline V gene. DNA for the CDR3: TGTGCCAGCAGTGGGGACAGGGGCAATCAGCCCCAGCATTTT. Translating it yields CASSGDRGNQPQHF.

V and J are TRBV10-3 and TRBJ1-2; 9 positions match TRBD1. From germline, CDR1 is ENHRY and CDR2 SYGVKD. The CDR3 contains 19 residues. V lost 0 bases, J lost 6 bases, and 17 bases stayed unmatched. CDR3 nucleotide sequence: TGTGCCATCAGTGAGTCGCAATTTCAGGACAGGGGATTTGAGCATGGCTACACCTTC. Its protein product is CAISESQFQDRGFEHGYTF.

In its sample, this clone ranks as medium-sized. The chain has TRBV19 and TRBJ1-6; no reliable D call. Germline V gene data show CDR1 as LNHDA and CDR2 as SQIVND (reference sequence). Trimming removed 5 bases at V and 8 bases at J, with 10 bases between. This CDR3 spans 13 amino acids. This CDR3 reads CASSPLRDSPLHF. CDR3 sequence (DNA): TGTGCCAGTAGTCCCCTGAGGGATTCACCCCTCCACTTT.

The chain is built from TRBV6-5 and TRBJ2-7, with D perhaps matching TRBD1 (6 bases). The CDR3 has 13 amino acids. The V end was cut by 6 bases, the J end by 6 bases, with 15 bases between. Germline V gives CDR1 MNHEY, CDR2 SVGAGI. Here the CDR3 reads CASRARGSLEQYF. CDR3 in DNA: TGTGCCAGCAGAGCCAGGGGTTCCCTCGAGCAGTACTTC.

The chain has TRBV6-5 and TRBJ2-7; maybe TRBD2 (6 bases). V was shortened by 5 bases and J by 2 bases, with 13 bases between the two germline ends. Germline V CDR1 and CDR2: MNHEY, SVGAGI. The CDR3 extends over 14 amino acids. The CDR3 spells CASSPGGTAYEQYF. For the CDR3, the DNA is TGTGCCAGCAGTCCTGGCGGGACGGCCTACGAGCAGTACTTC.

The gene calls are TRBV11-2 and TRBJ2-7, with TRBD2 as a possible D gene (6 bases). Trimming cost V 1 base and J 3 bases, with 13 bases left between them. CDR1 SGHAT and CDR2 FQNNGV come from the germline V gene. The CDR3 consists of 15 residues. This chain's CDR3 is CASSLAAGLDYEQYF. The CDR3 nucleotides read TGTGCCAGCAGCTTAGCTGCGGGGTTGGACTACGAGCAGTACTTC.

The chain links TRBV28 to TRBJ2-1; 7 bases are shared with TRBD2. The CDR3 has 17 residues. The trim removed 1 base at V and 4 bases at J, leaving 10 bases unmatched. CDR1 is MDHEN and CDR2 is SYDVKM in the germline V gene. The CDR3 is CASSLLVSLAVYNEQFF. CDR3 DNA sequence: TGTGCCAGCAGTTTATTAGTTAGTCTAGCGGTTTACAATGAGCAGTTCTTC.

This clone was detected only a few times. The chain uses TRBV7-8 and TRBJ1-5, with 7 bases that match TRBD1. This CDR3 is 15 amino acids long. From germline, CDR1 is SGHVS and CDR2 FQNEAQ. V trimming: 5 bases; J trimming: 7 bases; junction bases outside the gene matches: 11. DNA for the CDR3: TGTGCCAGCAGCCGAGGCGGGGCAGGGGGGCAGCCCCAGCATTTT. This encodes CASSRGGAGGQPQHF.